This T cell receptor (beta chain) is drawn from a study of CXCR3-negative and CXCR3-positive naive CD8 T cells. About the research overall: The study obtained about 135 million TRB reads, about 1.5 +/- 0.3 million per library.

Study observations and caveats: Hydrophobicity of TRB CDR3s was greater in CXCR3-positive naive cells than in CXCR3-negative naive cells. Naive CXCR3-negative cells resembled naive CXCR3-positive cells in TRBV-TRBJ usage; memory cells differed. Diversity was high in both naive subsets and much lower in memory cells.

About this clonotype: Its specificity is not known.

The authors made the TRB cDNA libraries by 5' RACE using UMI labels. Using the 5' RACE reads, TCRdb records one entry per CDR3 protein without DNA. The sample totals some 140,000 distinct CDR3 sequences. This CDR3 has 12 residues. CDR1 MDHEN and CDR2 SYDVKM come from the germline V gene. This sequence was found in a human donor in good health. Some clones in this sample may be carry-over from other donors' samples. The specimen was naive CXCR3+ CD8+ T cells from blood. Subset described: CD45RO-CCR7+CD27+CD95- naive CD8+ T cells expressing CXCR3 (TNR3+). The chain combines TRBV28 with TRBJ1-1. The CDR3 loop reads CASSLIATEAFF. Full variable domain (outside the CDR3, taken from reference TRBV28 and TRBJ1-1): DVKVTQSSRYLVKRTGEKVFLECVQDMDHENMFWYRQDPGLGLRLIYFSYDVKMKEKGDIPEGYSVSREKKERFSLILESASTNQTSMYLCASSLIATEAFFGQGTRLTVV.